The TCR beta chain under discussion was sequenced for a study of T cells in Graves' hyperthyroidism and ophthalmopathy. Amplification targeted TCR beta CDR3 regions from RNA transcripts. In the first-round RT-PCR of the TCR CDR3, the HTBI primer set was used. TCRdb re-derived calls from the multiplex PCR reads in MiXCR, one entry per CDR3 protein. The table lists under 800,000 distinct CDR3 sequences, less than 15% of them singletons. V was shortened by 5 bases and J by 3 bases, with 11 bases between the two germline ends. The CDR3 runs 15 residues. Germline V gene sequence: CDR1 SGHAT, CDR2 FQNNGV. This clonotype was seen at least ten times.

This receptor was identified in a woman between 18 and 29 years old with Graves' hyperthyroidism. The specimen was blood. The chain carries TRBV11-2 and TRBJ2-6, with D uncertain. CDR3 sequence: CASSRRVYGANVLTF. CDR3 DNA sequence: TGTGCCAGCAGCCGAAGGGTATATGGGGCCAACGTCCTGACTTTC.